The clone carrying this T cell receptor beta chain was recorded many times. Antigen unknown. These data are taken from a study of blood T cells in healthy people across ages. The study, taken as a whole, reports: Aged donors had fewer naive CD4+ cells and lower diversity than long-lived donors.

The ends were cut back, 7 bases at V and 6 bases at J, with 16 bases in the middle. The CDR3 has 13 residues. Germline CDR1 and CDR2: SQVTM and ANQGSEA. It was with a sample-barcoded 5' primer and a J-beta primer mix that a second PCR of roughly 7 to 12 cycles was run. MiXCR, applied by TCRdb to the 5' RACE reads, yields one record per CDR3 protein. The table lists some 900,000 distinct CDR3 sequences, roughly 50% of them singletons, with 13% in the top ten. Sequencing input: blood. The sequence derives from a man aged 25 to 40 in good health. The chain joins TRBV29-1 to TRBJ1-5; possibly TRBD1 for D (6 bases). The CDR3 DNA reads as TGCAGCGCTGTAACAGGGTCCAGTCAGCCCCAGCATTTT. Protein sequence: CSAVTGSSQPQHF.